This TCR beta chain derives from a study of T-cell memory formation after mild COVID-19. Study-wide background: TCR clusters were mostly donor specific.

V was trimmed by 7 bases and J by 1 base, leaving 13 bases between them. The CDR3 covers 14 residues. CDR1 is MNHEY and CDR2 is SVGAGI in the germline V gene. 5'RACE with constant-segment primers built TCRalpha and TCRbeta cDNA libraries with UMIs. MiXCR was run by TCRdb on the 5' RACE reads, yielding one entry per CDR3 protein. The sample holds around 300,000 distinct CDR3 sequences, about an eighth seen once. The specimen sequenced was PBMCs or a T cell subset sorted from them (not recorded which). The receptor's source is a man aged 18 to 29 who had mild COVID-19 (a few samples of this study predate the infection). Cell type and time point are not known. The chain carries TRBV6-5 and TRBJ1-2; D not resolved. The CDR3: CASKENTRNYGYTF. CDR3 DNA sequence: TGTGCCAGCAAGGAGAATACCCGTAACTATGGCTACACCTTC.